Presented here are 14 T cell receptor beta chains from one specimen sequenced in a study of blood T cell repertoires in COVID-19. Clones were sequenced by immunoSEQ multiplex PCR, and TCRdb holds only the in-frame ones, with some missing. The sample lists roughly 230,000 clones, roughly 84% occurring once. The source material was peripheral blood. Receptor source: a middle-aged man with acute or convalescent COVID-19.

V usage is TRBV2 and J usage is TRBJ2-5; a weak D match, TRBD2 (6 bases). There are 12 residues in the CDR3. Germline-derived CDR1 and CDR2 are SNHLY and FYNNEI. Between the trimmed V and J ends, which lost 7 bases and 6 bases, there was a span of 12 bases. CDR3 in DNA: TGTGCCAGCAAGGAGGGGAGGAAGACCCAGTACTTC. Protein: CASKEGRKTQYF.

This chain links TRBV12-3 or TRBV12-4 with TRBJ2-1; D not resolved. Trimming took 2 bases from V and 8 from J, leaving 7 bases between them. The CDR3 is made up of 12 amino acids. The CDR3 DNA is TGTGCCAGCAGTTTAAAGCGCGATGAGCAGTTCTTC. This sequence encodes CASSLKRDEQFF.

This chain links TRBV19 with TRBJ1-1, with 12 bases that match TRBD1. The V segment lost 6 bases and the J segment 6 bases; nucleotides outside the gene matches: 11. The CDR3 extends over 16 amino acids. Germline values: CDR1 LNHDA, CDR2 SQIVND (reference sequence). CDR3 in amino acids: CASSRFPGQGAPEAFF. CDR3 bases: TGTGCCAGTAGCCGATTTCCGGGACAGGGGGCCCCTGAAGCTTTCTTT.

The genes are TRBV19 and TRBJ2-2; weak D call: TRBD1 (6 bases). V lost 2 bases to trimming and J lost 2 bases, with 12 bases between them. CDR1 is LNHDA, CDR2 SQIVND, per germline (reference sequence). The CDR3 is 16 amino acids. CDR3: CASSIFSRGNTGELFF. The CDR3, as DNA: TGTGCCAGTAGTATATTTAGCAGGGGAAACACCGGGGAGCTGTTTTTT.

This chain links TRBV19 with TRBJ2-1; 10 bases fit TRBD2. CDR1 and CDR2 from the germline V gene are LNHDA and SQIVND (reference sequence). There are 14 residues in the CDR3. The V segment lost 9 bases and the J segment 4 bases; nucleotides outside the gene matches: 6. The CDR3 spells CASARLAGYNEQFF. CDR3 coding DNA: TGTGCCAGCGCTAGACTAGCGGGTTACAATGAGCAGTTCTTC.

The chain is built from TRBV5-4 and TRBJ1-2, with 8 bases fitting TRBD1. There are 14 residues in the CDR3. Germline CDR1 and CDR2: SGHNT and YYREEE (reference sequence). The V and J ends lost 4 bases and 4 bases, in that order; junction bases with no gene match: 6. DNA for the CDR3: TGTGCCAGCAGCAAGGGACAGGAGGGCTATGGCTACACCTTC. It codes for CASSKGQEGYGYTF.

The chain has TRBV27 and TRBJ1-5, with a possible D match to TRBD1 (6 bases). V dropped 5 bases and J dropped 5 bases, with 16 bases sitting between them. Germline CDR1 MNHEY, CDR2 SMNVEV (reference sequence). CDR3 size: 15 residues. The CDR3 spells CASSPFTGLDQPQHF. The CDR3 bases are TGTGCCAGCAGTCCCTTTACAGGGCTAGATCAGCCCCAGCATTTT.

The J gene is TRBJ2-3, the V gene TRBV6-6; 8 bases align to TRBD2. J was trimmed by 1 base and V by 0 bases; bases with no gene match: 3. The V gene's germline CDR1 is MNHNY and CDR2 SVGAGI (reference sequence). The CDR3 has 16 amino acids. CDR3 sequence (DNA): TGTGCCAGCAGTTACTCGGATAGCGGGGGCACAGATACGCAGTATTTT. It encodes CASSYSDSGGTDTQYF.

In its sample, this clone was seen a few times. The J gene is TRBJ1-5, the V gene TRBV5-4, with D uncertain. The V gene's germline CDR1 is SGHNT and CDR2 YYREEE (reference sequence). Between the trimmed V and J ends, which lost 0 bases and 2 bases, there was a span of 12 bases. The CDR3 spans 16 residues. CDR3 amino acids: CASSLGGIAGNQPQHF. The CDR3 nucleotides are TGTGCCAGCAGCTTGGGAGGGATCGCAGGCAATCAGCCCCAGCATTTT.

V is TRBV3-1 (or the pseudogene TRBV3-2) and J is TRBJ2-2; 7 bases fit TRBD2. Trimming took 4 bases from V and 7 from J; bases not matched to a gene: 6. This CDR3 has 14 amino acids. The germline gives CDR1 LGHDT, CDR2 YNNKEL (reference sequence). CDR3 nucleotide sequence: TGTGCCAGCAGCCCCTGGGGGGGGTTCGGGGAGCTGTTTTTT. Protein: CASSPWGGFGELFF.

This clone was found once. This chain uses TRBV9 with TRBJ2-7, with 10 bases matching TRBD1. The CDR3 has 14 amino acids. V lost 2 bases, J lost 2 bases, and 1 base stayed unmatched. Germline lookup yields CDR1 SGDLS and CDR2 YYNGEE. Here the CDR3 reads CASSVTGGPYEQYF. As DNA, the CDR3 is TGTGCCAGCAGCGTGACAGGGGGCCCCTACGAGCAGTACTTC.

The chain carries TRBV6-5 and TRBJ1-1; D not resolved. Germline V gives CDR1 MNHEY, CDR2 SVGAGI. CDR3 length: 11 residues. With 8 bases removed from V and 2 bases from J, the gap between germline ends came to 6 bases. CDR3 in amino acids: CASCQNTEAFF. In nucleotides, the CDR3 is TGTGCCAGCTGTCAAAACACTGAAGCTTTCTTT.

The chain is built from TRBV3-1 (or the pseudogene TRBV3-2) and TRBJ2-3; a weak D match, TRBD1 (5 bases). This CDR3 has 16 amino acids. Trimming left V 0 bases short and J 6 bases short, with 16 bases between. Germline-derived CDR1 and CDR2 are LGHDT and YNNKEL (reference sequence). The CDR3 spells CASSQDRRQHGDTQYF. CDR3 nucleotide sequence: TGTGCCAGCAGCCAAGATCGGCGACAGCACGGGGATACGCAGTATTTT.

The chain recombines TRBV21-1 with TRBJ2-3; no check of the table's D call, TRBD2, against the DNA was made. TRBV21-1 represents a pseudogene. There are 15 residues in the CDR3. CDR3 region: CASSNYRGGTDTQYF. In DNA, the CDR3 is TGTGCCAGCAGCAATTACCGGGGGGGCACAGATACGCAGTATTTT.